One sample yielded the 9 T cell receptor beta chains listed below, sequenced in a study of Ad26.COV2.S vaccination and SARS-CoV-2 variants. The assay was immunoSEQ multiplex PCR, and TCRdb's table has in-frame clones only and misses some. The sample includes hundreds of thousands of clones, about 90% of them seen just once. Treatment reported: some 20 received Ad26.COV2.S at low or high dose, single or two shots; 5 received placebo; per-sample allocation not given. Each sample was drawn 63 days after the first injection (of vaccine or placebo). The source material was peripheral blood, sampled in a trial of Ad26.COV2.S vaccine versus placebo. Source of these receptors: a person between 18 and 65 years old who received the Ad26.COV2.S COVID-19 vaccine or a placebo.

V is TRBV4-3 and J is TRBJ1-1, with D perhaps matching TRBD1 (5 bases). V shed 0 bases and J shed 4 bases, with 9 bases lying between them. The CDR3 covers 14 residues. From germline, CDR1 is LGHNA and CDR2 YSLEER. Written as DNA, the CDR3 is TGCGCCAGCAGCCAAGATACGGGGGGCACTGAAGCTTTCTTT. Its protein is CASSQDTGGTEAFF.

The chain uses TRBV3-1 (or the pseudogene TRBV3-2) and TRBJ2-5; D gene unclear. The ends were cut back, 7 bases at V and 1 base at J, with 13 bases in the middle. The CDR3 is 14 residues long. Germline-derived CDR1 and CDR2 are LGHDT and YNNKEL (reference sequence). The CDR3 is CASNRDWGQETQYF. CDR3 coding DNA: TGTGCCAGCAACCGAGACTGGGGCCAAGAGACCCAGTACTTC.

This clone was seen just once. The chain has TRBV2 and TRBJ1-5, with D uncertain. The V and J ends lost 2 bases and 3 bases respectively, with 8 bases between them. Germline V gene data show CDR1 as SNHLY and CDR2 as FYNNEI. The CDR3 loop spans 14 amino acids. The CDR3, as DNA: TGTGCCAGCAGTGAACTGGCAGACAATCAGCCCCAGCATTTT. Amino acid sequence: CASSELADNQPQHF. Supplemented by reference TRBV2 and TRBJ1-5, the full variable domain reads EPEVTQTPSHQVTQMGQEVILRCVPISNHLYFYWYRQILGQKVEFLVSFYNNEISEKSEIFDDQFSVERPDGSNFTLKIRSTKLEDSAMYFCASSELADNQPQHFGDGTRLSIL.

J is TRBJ1-2 and V is TRBV5-6; D gene ambiguous. CDR3 length: 16 residues. Germline CDR1 and CDR2: SGHDT and YYEEEE. The V end lost 0 bases, the J end lost 4 bases, and 16 bases lay between the germline ends. In nucleotides, the CDR3 is TGTGCCAGCAGCTTGGGGGCCGGGGTTCCTGGCTATGGCTACACCTTC. Encoded protein: CASSLGAGVPGYGYTF.

The V call is TRBV5-4, the J call TRBJ2-7; D is possibly TRBD2 (6 bases). Trimming shortened V by 5 bases and J by 5 bases, and 23 bases separated the two germline ends. CDR1 and CDR2 (germline): SGHNT, YYREEE (reference sequence). The CDR3 length is 16 residues. Here the CDR3 reads CASSPSPGRFANEQYF. Here the CDR3 DNA reads TGTGCCAGCAGTCCGAGCCCAGGGAGGTTCGCCAACGAGCAGTACTTC.

The chain joins TRBV3-1 (or the pseudogene TRBV3-2) to TRBJ2-5; D is uncertain. In germline, CDR1 is LGHDT, CDR2 YNNKEL (reference sequence). The germline V and J ends were trimmed by 1 base and 5 bases, with 8 bases remaining between them. CDR3 length: 13 residues. This CDR3 is CASSQASRETQYF. The CDR3 DNA is TGTGCCAGCAGCCAAGCGTCTAGGGAGACCCAGTACTTC.

With regard to this clone: The same CDR3 arises from other DNA sequences in this sample as well. The rearrangement links TRBV5-1 to TRBJ2-1; the D is unclear. Germline-derived CDR1 and CDR2 are SGHRS and YFSETQ. Trimming cost V 2 bases and J 5 bases, with 2 bases left between them. The CDR3 has 11 amino acids. CDR3 nucleotides: TGCGCCAGCAGCTTCGACAATGAGCAGTTCTTC. This encodes CASSFDNEQFF.

The CDR3 protein is CASSPGQLETQYF. The CDR3 nucleotides read TGTGCCAGCAGCCCCGGACAGCTAGAGACCCAGTACTTC. This chain uses TRBV11-1 with TRBJ2-5; D is perhaps TRBD1 (6 bases). The CDR3 has 13 residues. Trimming removed 5 bases at V and 4 bases at J, with 11 bases between. Germline V gene data show CDR1 as SGHAT and CDR2 as FQDESV (reference sequence).

Notes on this clone: This sample includes further DNA sequences coding for the same CDR3. The chain joins TRBV18 to TRBJ1-1, with 10 bases matching TRBD1. This CDR3 is built from 15 residues. CDR1 KGHSH and CDR2 LQKENI come from the germline V gene. The J segment lost 2 bases and the V segment lost 2 bases, leaving 2 bases of the junction unmatched. Written as DNA, the CDR3 is TGTGCCAGCTCACCAGACAGGGGGCGAAACACTGAAGCTTTCTTT. It codes for CASSPDRGRNTEAFF.